These 31 T cell receptor beta chains share one sample of origin, sequenced in a study of tumor-infiltrating lymphocytes in oesophageal squamous cell carcinoma. Each CDR3 protein gets one entry after TCRdb re-called the PCR reads with MiXCR. The sample contains about 13,000 distinct CDR3 sequences, roughly 50% of which appear only once. Material for sequencing was esophageal tumor tissue. These receptors came from a male donor with esophageal squamous cell carcinoma.

The chain recombines TRBV6-6 with TRBJ2-7; 7 nucleotides match TRBD2. In germline, CDR1 is MNHNY, CDR2 SVGAGI (reference sequence). The CDR3 totals 15 residues. V was clipped by 6 bases and J by 3 bases; unmatched bases: 11. The CDR3 DNA follows: TGTGCCAGCAGGGAGCTGGGACTAATTCGCTACGAGCAGTACTTC. It encodes CASRELGLIRYEQYF.

For this clonotype: This sequence may be a read error, since a much larger clone differs from it by one base. The chain carries TRBV5-1 and TRBJ2-5; 7 nucleotides align to TRBD2. CDR1 and CDR2 (germline): SGHRS, YFSETQ. The CDR3 runs 16 residues. With V trimmed by 0 bases and J by 11 bases, 16 bases remained unmatched. CDR3: CASSLGPAGGRDEQYF. The CDR3 DNA follows: TGCGCCAGCAGCTTGGGCCCGGCCGGGGGGAGGGATGAGCAGTACTTC. Full variable domain (missing parts from reference TRBV5-1 and TRBJ2-5): KAGVTQTPRYLIKTRGQQVTLSCSPISGHRSVSWYQQTPGQGLQFLFEYFSETQRNKGNFPGRFSGRQFSNSRSEMNVSTLELGDSALYLCASSLGPAGGRDEQYFGPGTRLLVL.

This clonotype was recorded only once. The chain joins TRBV7-9 to TRBJ2-5, with D hard to call. The closer fit of TRBJ1-2 to the DNA end suggests the J call may be wrong. The CDR3 runs 14 residues. Germline assignment: CDR1 SEHNR and CDR2 FQNEAQ (reference sequence). CDR3 loop: CASSNPGPSYGYTF. DNA of the CDR3: TGTGCCAGCAGTAATCCGGGCCCTTCCTATGGCTACACCTTC.

The chain uses TRBV6-6 and TRBJ1-2; D possibly corresponds to TRBD1 (5 bases). The CDR3 spans 13 residues. The V and J ends lost 2 bases and 8 bases respectively, with 12 bases between them. The germline V gene has CDR1 MNHNY and CDR2 SVGAGI (reference sequence). CDR3 sequence reads: CASSYDSVGGYTF. As DNA, the CDR3 is TGTGCCAGCAGTTACGACAGCGTGGGCGGCTACACCTTC.

The sample holds one count of this clonotype. The chain couples TRBV12-3 or TRBV12-4 to TRBJ1-2, with D uncertain. The CDR3 consists of 12 residues. V lost 2 bases, J lost 7 bases, and 8 bases lay in between. The CDR3, as DNA: TGTGCCAGCAGTTTAAGGTTTGGTGGCTACACCTTC. It is translated as CASSLRFGGYTF.

In its sample, this clonotype is medium-sized (0.01 to 0.1%). The V gene is TRBV5-1, the J gene TRBJ2-1, with a weak D call TRBD1 (6 bases). The CDR3 covers 17 residues. Germline CDR1 SGHRS, CDR2 YFSETQ. V was trimmed by 0 bases and J by 3 bases, leaving 16 bases between them. The DNA of the CDR3 is TGCGCCAGCAGCTTGGCCGTAGTCCCAGGGGTCTACAATGAGCAGTTCTTC. Its translation is CASSLAVVPGVYNEQFF.

This clonotype was observed a few times. This chain uses TRBV7-3 with TRBJ1-1, with 8 bases lining up with TRBD1. The CDR3 consists of 14 residues. CDR1 SGHTA and CDR2 FQGTGA come from the germline V gene. The J segment lost 1 base and the V segment lost 4 bases, leaving 2 bases of the junction unmatched. The CDR3 reads CASSWGQANTEAFF. CDR3 nucleotides: TGTGCCAGCAGCTGGGGACAGGCGAACACTGAAGCTTTCTTT.

By share, this clonotype ranks as medium-sized. The chain employs TRBV7-9 and TRBJ2-7, with 8 bases that match TRBD1. Germline CDR1 SEHNR, CDR2 FQNEAQ (reference sequence). The V segment lost 1 base and the J segment 5 bases; nucleotides outside the gene matches: 4. The CDR3 is 14 amino acids. The CDR3 region has the DNA TGTGCCAGCAGCTTAGGGACAGGGTACGACGAGCAGTACTTC. Translating it yields CASSLGTGYDEQYF.

About this clonotype itself: Since no conserved phenylalanine or tryptophan closes the CDR3, a read error is the likely cause. The DNA is left out, because the CDR3 cannot be placed on it with certainty; the CDR3 is given as TCRdb lists it. The V call is TRBV12-3 or TRBV12-4, the J call TRBJ2-6; TRBD2 is taken as the D call from the table, unchecked against the DNA. Including both end residues, the CDR3 is 17 amino acids long. CDR3 residues: CASSLGRGGQETQYFGP.

The chain recombines TRBV7-3 with TRBJ2-2, with TRBD1 as a possible D gene (6 bases). V shed 7 bases and J shed 3 bases, with 15 bases lying between them. The germline gives CDR1 SGHTA, CDR2 FQGTGA. This CDR3 is 15 amino acids long. Here the CDR3 reads CASKLGAGDTGELFF. CDR3 DNA sequence: TGTGCCAGCAAACTCGGGGCAGGGGACACCGGGGAGCTGTTTTTT.

The chain carries TRBV7-2 and TRBJ2-7; 10 nucleotides line up with TRBD1. The end of the DNA is better explained by TRBJ2-5, so the J call may be wrong. The CDR3 loop spans 16 amino acids. Germline loops: CDR1 SGHTA, CDR2 FQGNSA. CDR3 region: CASSLGDRGYQETQYF. The CDR3 region has the DNA TGTGCCAGCAGCTTAGGGGACAGGGGATACCAAGAGACCCAGTACTTC.

For this clonotype: The junction differs from germline at one of its ends, possibly a read error. The chain uses TRBV7-6 and TRBJ2-7, with 7 bases matching TRBD2. The J call is uncertain, as TRBJ2-5 better fits the DNA end. This CDR3 spans 17 amino acids. Germline lookup yields CDR1 SGHVS and CDR2 FNYEAQ. CDR3 DNA sequence: TGTGCTAGCAGCCCAGCTATCGGGAGGCGGGAGTGGGAGACCCAGTACTTC. Protein sequence: CASSPAIGRREWETQYF.

In nucleotides, the CDR3 is TGTGCCAGCAGCTTAGAGGGTAGGAGATACGAGCAGTACTTC. As protein: CASSLEGRRYEQYF. J is TRBJ2-5 and V is TRBV7-2; D unresolved. Judging by the DNA end, TRBJ2-7 fits better; the J call may be wrong. Germline CDR1 SGHTA, CDR2 FQGNSA. This CDR3 is built from 14 residues.

J is TRBJ2-7 and V is TRBV7-8; D ambiguous. The germline V gene has CDR1 SGHVS and CDR2 FQNEAQ. This CDR3 has 14 residues. V dropped 5 bases and J dropped 1 base, with 12 bases sitting between them. Here the CDR3 reads CASSRTAASYEQYF. CDR3 coding DNA: TGTGCCAGCAGCCGCACGGCGGCGTCCTACGAGCAGTACTTC. The whole variable domain, remainder taken from reference TRBV7-8 and TRBJ2-7, is GAGVSQSPRYKVAKRGQDVALRCDPISGHVSLFWYQQALGQGPEFLTYFQNEAQLDKSGLPSDRFFAERPEGSVSTLKIQRTQQEDSAVYLCASSRTAASYEQYFGPGTRLTVT.

As concerns this clonotype: An end of the junction does not agree with germline; a read error may underlie this. The chain combines TRBV5-3 with TRBJ2-5, with D uncertain. The assigned J gene may be wrong: the sequence end matches TRBJ2-1 better. TRBV5-3 is annotated as an ORF whose role is uncertain. The CDR3 extends over 12 amino acids. CDR3 sequence reads: CASSLDSNEQFF. CDR3 nucleotides: TGTGCCAGCAGCTTAGATTCTAATGAGCAGTTCTTC.

The chain recombines TRBV6-1 with TRBJ2-3; D gene ambiguous. Trimming stripped 7 bases from V and 0 bases from J, with 11 bases between. Per germline, CDR1 MNHNS and CDR2 SASEGT. CDR3 length: 14 residues. The CDR3: CASKPTGSTDTQYF. For the CDR3, the DNA is TGTGCCAGCAAACCAACTGGGAGCACAGATACGCAGTATTTT.

In its sample, this clonotype was seen many times. The V and J genes are TRBV5-1 and TRBJ2-1; a weak D match, TRBD1 (6 bases). Per germline, CDR1 SGHRS and CDR2 YFSETQ. Trimming stripped 4 bases from V and 10 bases from J, with 9 bases between. The CDR3 is made up of 11 amino acids. CDR3 DNA sequence: TGCGCCAGCAGCCTCGGGACAGAGCAGTTCTTC. Translating gives CASSLGTEQFF.

With respect to this clonotype: One end of the junction varies from germline; a read error may be responsible. The chain is built from TRBV7-6 and TRBJ2-1; D is possibly TRBD1 (6 bases). The DNA end is a closer match to TRBJ2-7, so the J assignment may be wrong. Germline V gene data show CDR1 as SGHVS and CDR2 as FNYEAQ. This CDR3 is built from 12 residues. The CDR3 loop is CASSRGSREQYF. In DNA, the CDR3 is TGTGCTAGCAGCAGGGGTTCGAGGGAGCAGTACTTC.

Concerning this clonotype: At one end, the junction sequence differs from germline, possibly due to a read error. The V gene is TRBV7-7, the J gene TRBJ2-1; D is perhaps TRBD1 (6 bases). CDR1 SSHAT and CDR2 FNYEAQ come from the germline V gene (reference sequence). The CDR3 spans 15 residues. CDR3 sequence: CASSLFFAGENEQFF. CDR3 DNA sequence: TGTGCTAGCAGCTTATTTTTTGCAGGGGAAAATGAGCAGTTCTTC.

This rearrangement joins TRBV5-1 to TRBJ2-7, with D perhaps given as TRBD1 or TRBD2 (7 bases each). The J call is doubtful: the DNA matches TRBJ2-4 better. Germline loops: CDR1 SGHRS, CDR2 YFSETQ. The CDR3 loop spans 15 amino acids. The CDR3 coding sequence is TGCGCCAGCAGCTTGTTAGGGGGCGGGGGAAACATTCAGTACTTC. Translated: CASSLLGGGGNIQYF.

J is TRBJ2-5 and V is TRBV7-2; D is unresolved. Per germline, CDR1 SGHTA and CDR2 FQGNSA. This CDR3 contains 15 residues. V was shortened by 1 base and J by 0 bases, with 9 bases between the two germline ends. CDR3 nucleotides: TGTGCCAGCAGCTTAGAGGTCCAGTACCAAGAGACCCAGTACTTC. This encodes CASSLEVQYQETQYF.

This chain joins TRBV11-2 and TRBJ2-3; TRBD1 matches at 9 bases. Germline CDR1 reads SGHAT; CDR2 reads FQNNGV. The CDR3 is made up of 15 amino acids. J was trimmed by 3 bases and V by 1 base; bases with no gene match: 2. Written as DNA, the CDR3 is TGTGCCAGCAGCTTAGGCGGGACAGGGACAGATACGCAGTATTTT. Translating gives CASSLGGTGTDTQYF.

J is TRBJ1-1 and V is TRBV11-3, with TRBD1 identical over 7 bases. Gene TRBJ2-1 matches the end of the DNA better, so the J call may be wrong. Germline lookup yields CDR1 SGHNT and CDR2 YENEEA. The length of the CDR3 is 17 residues. CDR3 protein: CASSPPRTGSSYNEQFF. The CDR3 DNA follows: TGTGCCAGCAGCCCTCCCCGGACAGGTAGCTCCTACAATGAGCAGTTCTTC.

The J gene is TRBJ2-3, the V gene TRBV7-4; the match to TRBD1 covers 10 bases. In germline, CDR1 is SGHVT, CDR2 SQSDAQ. The CDR3 sequence is 15 residues long. Unmatched junction bases numbered 7, after V lost 5 bases and J lost 5 bases. As DNA, the CDR3 is TGTGCCAGCAGCGCCCCGGACAGGGGGATAGATACGCAGTATTTT. Residues: CASSAPDRGIDTQYF. The entire variable domain, with the rest obtained from reference TRBV7-4 and TRBJ2-3, is as follows: GAGVSQSPRYKVAKRGRDVALRCDSISGHVTLYWYRQTLGQGSEVLTYSQSDAQRDKSGRPSGRFSAERPERSVSTLKIQRTEQGDSAVYLCASSAPDRGIDTQYFGPGTRLTVL.

The V gene is TRBV7-3, the J gene TRBJ2-2; tentatively, D is TRBD1 or TRBD2 (5 bases each). The CDR3 has 14 residues. Germline V CDR1 and CDR2: SGHTA, FQGTGA. Trimming cost V 5 bases and J 3 bases, with 10 bases left between them. The CDR3 loop is CASSEGFHTGELFF. In DNA, the CDR3 is TGTGCCAGCAGCGAGGGGTTCCACACCGGGGAGCTGTTTTTT.

Ten or more counts support this clonotype. The chain recombines TRBV5-1 with TRBJ2-7; TRBD2 matches at 10 bases. CDR1 is SGHRS and CDR2 is YFSETQ in the germline V gene. CDR3 length: 15 residues. J gave up 1 base and V 4 bases, and 5 bases lay outside the gene matches. CDR3 DNA: TGCGCCAGCAGCCCTGTAGCGGGGGGATCCTACGAGCAGTACTTC. Encoded protein: CASSPVAGGSYEQYF.

CDR3 coding DNA: TGTGCCAGCAGTGAAGGGGGGAACACCGGGGAGCTGTATTTT. Translation: CASSEGGNTGELYF. J is TRBJ2-3 and V is TRBV2; D is tentatively TRBD1 or TRBD2 (5 bases each). V lost 1 base, J lost 14 bases, and 19 bases lay in between. Per the germline V gene, CDR1 is SNHLY and CDR2 is FYNNEI. The CDR3 consists of 14 residues.

The rearrangement uses TRBV7-9 and TRBJ2-3, with 9 bases lining up with TRBD2. The end of the DNA is better explained by TRBJ2-1, so the J call may be wrong. This CDR3 is 15 amino acids long. The V gene's germline CDR1 is SEHNR and CDR2 FQNEAQ (reference sequence). DNA for the CDR3: TGTGCCAGCAGCTTACTGCTAGCGGGGAGCAATGAGCAGTTCTTC. Translating it yields CASSLLLAGSNEQFF.

The rearrangement links TRBV7-2 to TRBJ2-1; 12 positions agree with TRBD2. The end of the DNA is better explained by TRBJ2-7, so the J call may be wrong. The CDR3 runs to 19 residues. Germline CDR1 SGHTA, CDR2 FQGNSA. The CDR3 DNA reads TGTGCCAGCAGCTTAGAGCCCCCCGCGACTAGCGGGAGTAGCTACGAGCAGTACTTC. This encodes CASSLEPPATSGSSYEQYF.

The count of this clonotype is one. The V gene is TRBV7-9, the J gene TRBJ2-5; D gene ambiguous. TRBJ2-6 matches the DNA end more closely, so the J call is doubtful. CDR3 size: 15 residues. CDR1 and CDR2 (germline): SEHNR, FQNEAQ (reference sequence). This chain's CDR3 is CASSLGHSGANVLTF. The CDR3 DNA is TGTGCCAGCAGCTTAGGCCACTCTGGGGCCAACGTCCTGACTTTC.

The chain recombines TRBV12-3 or TRBV12-4 with TRBJ2-1, with 8 bases matching TRBD2. Near its end, the DNA agrees better with TRBJ2-7, so the J call may be wrong. The CDR3 extends over 15 amino acids. The CDR3 here is CASSPRRTSTDTQYF. CDR3 DNA sequence: TGTGCCAGCAGTCCCCGTAGGACTAGCACAGATACGCAGTACTTC.